This TCR beta chain was recovered during a study of T cells after yellow fever vaccination. This CDR3 has 13 residues. V was pared by 7 bases and J by 3 bases, with 11 bases between. Germline assignment: CDR1 MNHNS and CDR2 SASEGT. This clonotype was picked up a small number of times. Its antigen is as yet unknown. Regarding the study as a whole: In FACS-sorted repertoires, abundant clonotypes from the bulk population could appear as contaminants.

TCRdb called the 5' RACE reads again in MiXCR, with one record for every CDR3 protein. The data contain 200,000 to 300,000 distinct CDR3 sequences, 13% of them singletons. This clonotype was sampled from a man between 25 and 39 years old who received the YFV17D yellow fever vaccine. The chain couples TRBV6-1 to TRBJ2-3, with D perhaps matching TRBD2 (5 bases). The sample was CD4+ T cells sorted from PBMCs, taken 45 days after the yellow fever booster vaccination. Here the CDR3 reads CASTTRETDTQYF. The CDR3 DNA reads as TGTGCCAGCACCACGAGGGAAACAGATACGCAGTATTTT.